These 11 T cell receptor beta chains share one sample of origin, sequenced in a study of blood T cells in healthy people across ages. For the second PCR, which ran for about 6 to 11 cycles, a sample-barcoded 5' primer and a J-beta primer mix were used. TCRdb ran MiXCR on the 5' RACE reads and lists one entry per CDR3 protein. The data hold 1.5 million to 2 million distinct CDR3 sequences, with about 35% observed a single time. Input material: blood. Every receptor here comes from a woman in her 30s in good health.

This clonotype occurred many times. The J gene is TRBJ2-5, the V gene TRBV29-1; D is possibly TRBD1 or TRBD2 (5 bases each). V shed 7 bases and J shed 0 bases, with 15 bases lying between them. The CDR3 is 14 amino acids. Germline V gene data show CDR1 as SQVTM and CDR2 as ANQGSEA. CDR3 bases: TGCAGCGCCACGAGGGGCAGCAACCAAGAGACCCAGTACTTC. Translated, it gives CSATRGSNQETQYF. The entire variable domain, with the rest obtained from reference TRBV29-1 and TRBJ2-5, is as follows: SAVISQKPSRDICQRGTSLTIQCQVDSQVTMMFWYRQQPGQSLTLIATANQGSEATYESGFVIDKFPISRPNLTFSTLTVSNMSPEDSSIYLCSATRGSNQETQYFGPGTRLLVL.

V usage is TRBV5-1 and J usage is TRBJ2-1; tentative D call: TRBD2 (6 bases). With 4 bases removed from V and 0 bases from J, the gap between germline ends came to 23 bases. Germline V lookup: CDR1 SGHRS, CDR2 YFSETQ. This CDR3 comprises 19 residues. The CDR3 protein is CASSPGLKGTTNSYNEQFF. The DNA of the CDR3 is TGCGCCAGCAGCCCCGGACTAAAGGGTACGACTAACTCCTACAATGAGCAGTTCTTC. The full variable domain, in which reference TRBV5-1 and TRBJ2-1 provide the parts outside the CDR3, is KAGVTQTPRYLIKTRGQQVTLSCSPISGHRSVSWYQQTPGQGLQFLFEYFSETQRNKGNFPGRFSGRQFSNSRSEMNVSTLELGDSALYLCASSPGLKGTTNSYNEQFFGPGTRLTVL.

This clonotype was seen only a few times. CDR3 coding DNA: TGTGCCTGGAGTACTCGACTGGCGGGGGTGAAAGGGGAGCTGTTTTTT. Amino acids: CAWSTRLAGVKGELFF. The chain links TRBV30 to TRBJ2-2; 7 bases are a match to TRBD2. This CDR3 spans 16 amino acids. V was clipped by 2 bases and J by 8 bases; unmatched bases: 14. Per germline, CDR1 GTSNPN and CDR2 SVGIG (reference sequence).

This clonotype was observed at least ten times. This chain links TRBV9 with TRBJ2-5, with D possibly being TRBD1 (5 bases). The DNA end favors TRBJ2-7, so the J call may be wrong. CDR1 SGDLS and CDR2 YYNGEE come from the germline V gene. The CDR3 contains 12 residues. DNA for the CDR3: TGTGCCAGCTGCTTAGGGGCTCACGAGCAGTACTTC. Translation: CASCLGAHEQYF.

CDR3 residues: CASSHEGRVQYEQYF. CDR3 sequence (DNA): TGTGCCAGCAGCCACGAGGGCAGGGTTCAGTACGAGCAGTACTTC. This chain links TRBV21-1 with TRBJ2-4; TRBD2, the table's D call, lacks a check against the DNA. Matching the DNA end better, TRBJ2-7 makes the J call doubtful. TRBV21-1 is described as a pseudogene. The CDR3 consists of 15 residues.

In this sample, this clonotype turned up a few times. The rearrangement joins TRBV5-1 to TRBJ2-7, with no clear D. Germline CDR1 is SGHRS and CDR2 is YFSETQ. V lost 0 bases to trimming and J lost 5 bases, with 12 bases between them. The CDR3 covers 14 residues. CDR3 DNA sequence: TGCGCCAGCAGCTTGGATCTCCGGGCAGACGAGCAGTACTTC. It specifies CASSLDLRADEQYF.

With respect to this clonotype: An end of the junction differs from the germline gene, which may be a read error. This chain links TRBV6-5 with TRBJ2-4; 8 bases fit TRBD1. Germline CDR1 reads MNHEY; CDR2 reads SVGAGI. This CDR3 contains 13 residues. The CDR3 coding sequence is TGTGCCAGCAAAAGAGCAGGGGGCGAAGAGCAGTACTTT. Protein sequence: CASKRAGGEEQYF.

The chain couples TRBV10-1 to TRBJ2-5, with D uncertain. V was trimmed by 0 bases and J by 7 bases, leaving 15 bases between them. CDR3 length: 15 residues. Germline V gives CDR1 WNHNN, CDR2 SYGVQD (reference sequence). In nucleotides, the CDR3 is TGCGCCAGCAGTGAGTCAGGGCAGCGACGCGGGACCCAGTACTTC. Translation gives CASSESGQRRGTQYF.

The chain is built from TRBV7-2 and TRBJ2-3, with 9 bases lining up with TRBD1. With 2 bases clipped from V and 0 bases from J, the junction kept 6 bases outside the gene matches. The CDR3 runs to 17 residues. Germline V lookup: CDR1 SGHTA, CDR2 FQGNSA. CDR3 sequence: CASSLPKGQGSTDTQYF. The DNA of the CDR3 is TGTGCCAGCAGCTTACCGAAAGGACAGGGGAGCACAGATACGCAGTATTTT. The entire variable domain, with the rest obtained from reference TRBV7-2 and TRBJ2-3, is as follows: GAGVSQSPSNKVTEKGKDVELRCDPISGHTALYWYRQSLGQGLEFLIYFQGNSAPDKSGLPSDRFSAERTGGSVSTLTIQRTQQEDSAVYLCASSLPKGQGSTDTQYFGPGTRLTVL.

There are many counts of this clonotype. This rearrangement joins TRBV4-2 to TRBJ2-3, with no clear D. Germline CDR1 is LGHNA and CDR2 is YNFKEQ. The CDR3 is 11 amino acids. V was shortened by 0 bases and J by 8 bases, with 3 bases between the two germline ends. The CDR3 here is CASSQESTQYF. The CDR3 nucleotides read TGTGCCAGCAGCCAAGAAAGTACGCAGTATTTT.

A few counts support this clonotype. This chain joins TRBV4-1 and TRBJ2-1, with TRBD2 identical over 8 bases. This CDR3 is built from 14 residues. V trimming: 4 bases; J trimming: 9 bases; junction bases outside the gene matches: 8. Germline-derived CDR1 and CDR2 are MGHRA and YSYEKL. The CDR3 DNA is TGCGCCAGCAGCCGGAGAGAGAGCGGGAGTGAGCAGTTCTTC. It encodes CASSRRESGSEQFF.